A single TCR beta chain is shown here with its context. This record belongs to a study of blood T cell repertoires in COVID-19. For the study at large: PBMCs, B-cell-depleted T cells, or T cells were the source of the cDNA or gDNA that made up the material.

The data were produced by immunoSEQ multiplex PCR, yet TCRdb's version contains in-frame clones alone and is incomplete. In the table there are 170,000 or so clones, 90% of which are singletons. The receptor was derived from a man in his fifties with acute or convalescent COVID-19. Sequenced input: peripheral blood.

The CDR3 nucleotides are TGTGCCAGCAGCCCCATTCCGGGGGGGCACCAAGAGACCCAGTACTTC. Its protein is CASSPIPGGHQETQYF. The V call is TRBV7-3, the J call TRBJ2-5; 8 bases map to TRBD2. The CDR3 length is 16 residues. V shed 5 bases, J shed 0 bases, and the junction held 8 bases outside the gene matches. Germline lookup yields CDR1 SGHTA and CDR2 FQGTGA.